Below are 11 T cell receptor beta chains sequenced from a single sample in a study of blood T cell repertoires in COVID-19. TCRdb's copy holds only in-frame clones and misses some; the assay was immunoSEQ multiplex PCR. The data show a few hundred thousand clones, 70% to 90% seen once. Source material: peripheral blood. The receptors here all came from a woman aged 45 to 65 with COVID-19, enrolled during active disease.

This clone has a handful of counts. The CDR3 is CASSLGSGDRNEQFF. CDR3 in DNA: TGCGCCAGCAGCCTGGGGAGCGGGGACCGCAATGAGCAGTTCTTC. The chain employs TRBV4-1 and TRBJ2-1; 7 positions match TRBD2. J gave up 6 bases and V 4 bases, and 9 bases lay outside the gene matches. The germline V gene encodes CDR1 MGHRA and CDR2 YSYEKL. This CDR3 spans 15 amino acids.

The J gene is TRBJ1-5, the V gene TRBV7-2; possible D gene TRBD1, 5 bases. The CDR3 covers 13 residues. CDR1 is SGHTA, CDR2 FQGNSA, per germline. Trimming removed 5 bases from V and 6 bases from J, with 11 bases in between. This chain's CDR3 is CASSPVGGQPQHF. Here the CDR3 DNA reads TGTGCCAGCAGCCCCGTCGGGGGTCAGCCCCAGCATTTT.

This clone has a single count. The J gene is TRBJ2-1, the V gene TRBV7-9; 8 bases fit TRBD1. CDR1 and CDR2 (germline): SEHNR, FQNEAQ (reference sequence). This CDR3 has 13 residues. V dropped 5 bases and J dropped 8; count of bases not matched to a gene: 5. The CDR3 coding sequence is TGTGCCAGCAGCCCAGGGGGCAAGGATGAGCAGTTCTTC. This sequence encodes CASSPGGKDEQFF.

The CDR3 protein is CAWSGLAGQETQYF. The CDR3 nucleotides read TGTGCCTGGTCGGGACTAGCGGGCCAAGAGACCCAGTACTTC. The rearrangement joins TRBV30 to TRBJ2-5; 12 bases map to TRBD2. Losses at the gene ends were 5 bases for V and 1 base for J; bases not matched to a gene: 2. The CDR3 length is 14 residues. The germline V gene encodes CDR1 GTSNPN and CDR2 SVGIG (reference sequence). Full variable domain (outside the CDR3, taken from reference TRBV30 and TRBJ2-5): SQTIHQWPATLVQPVGSPLSLECTVEGTSNPNLYWYRQAAGRGLQLLFYSVGIGQISSEVPQNLSASRPQDRQFILSSKKLLLSDSGFYLCAWSGLAGQETQYFGPGTRLLVL.

The chain has TRBV18 and TRBJ1-6; D call uncertain. This CDR3 spans 16 amino acids. With 2 bases removed from V and 5 bases from J, the gap between germline ends came to 13 bases. Germline V CDR1 and CDR2: KGHSH, LQKENI. The chain's CDR3 is CASSPGPLANNSPLHF. The CDR3 coding sequence is TGTGCCAGCTCACCAGGGCCACTCGCCAATAATTCACCCCTCCACTTT.

This chain links TRBV6-1 with TRBJ1-2, with D possibly TRBD1 on 5 matching bases. The germline V and J ends were trimmed by 2 bases and 8 bases, with 15 bases remaining between them. The CDR3 is 14 amino acids. CDR1 and CDR2 from the germline V gene are MNHNS and SASEGT. DNA for the CDR3: TGTGCCAGCAGTGAATCGGGAGGCAGGGTAGGCTACACCTTC. Translation: CASSESGGRVGYTF.

This clone occurred once. The chain has TRBV29-1 and TRBJ1-2; D not resolved. The V and J ends lost 5 bases and 3 bases respectively, with 16 bases between them. The CDR3 sequence is 14 residues long. Germline-derived CDR1 and CDR2 are SQVTM and ANQGSEA. The CDR3 is CSVFAGGSDYGYTF. In DNA, the CDR3 is TGCAGCGTTTTCGCAGGAGGGTCAGACTATGGCTACACCTTC.

The V call is TRBV2, the J call TRBJ2-6, with D perhaps matching TRBD1 (6 bases). Trimming took 3 bases from V and 1 from J, leaving 7 bases between them. Germline assignment: CDR1 SNHLY and CDR2 FYNNEI. The CDR3 totals 15 residues. The CDR3 bases are TGTGCCAGCAGTGAGGGGGCGTCTGGGGCCAACGTCCTGACTTTC. Translating it yields CASSEGASGANVLTF.

V is TRBV29-1 and J is TRBJ1-4; tentatively, D is TRBD1 (6 bases). This CDR3 comprises 13 residues. V lost 5 bases and J 8 bases, leaving 15 bases between the germline ends. The V gene's germline CDR1 is SQVTM and CDR2 ANQGSEA. The CDR3 sequence is CSVLGPQGEKLFF. The CDR3 coding sequence is TGCAGCGTTTTAGGCCCCCAGGGGGAAAAACTGTTTTTT.

The V gene is TRBV28, the J gene TRBJ1-3, with D unclear. Germline-derived CDR1 and CDR2 are MDHEN and SYDVKM. This CDR3 contains 16 residues. With 6 bases removed from V and 3 bases from J, the gap between germline ends came to 18 bases. CDR3 in amino acids: CASRGDRRVGGNTIYF. The CDR3 nucleotides are TGTGCCAGCAGGGGTGATCGGAGGGTGGGTGGAAACACCATATATTTT. Using reference TRBV28 and TRBJ1-3 for the parts outside the CDR3, the full variable domain is DVKVTQSSRYLVKRTGEKVFLECVQDMDHENMFWYRQDPGLGLRLIYFSYDVKMKEKGDIPEGYSVSREKKERFSLILESASTNQTSMYLCASRGDRRVGGNTIYFGEGSWLTVV.

V and J are TRBV15 and TRBJ1-2; D may be TRBD1 (5 bases). V was cut by 3 bases and J by 4 bases, with 15 bases left in between. The CDR3 runs 15 residues. Germline V CDR1 and CDR2: LNHNV, YYDKDF (reference sequence). The CDR3 protein is CATSRDPSGGYGYTF. The CDR3 nucleotides read TGTGCCACCAGCAGGGACCCCTCGGGGGGCTATGGCTACACCTTC.